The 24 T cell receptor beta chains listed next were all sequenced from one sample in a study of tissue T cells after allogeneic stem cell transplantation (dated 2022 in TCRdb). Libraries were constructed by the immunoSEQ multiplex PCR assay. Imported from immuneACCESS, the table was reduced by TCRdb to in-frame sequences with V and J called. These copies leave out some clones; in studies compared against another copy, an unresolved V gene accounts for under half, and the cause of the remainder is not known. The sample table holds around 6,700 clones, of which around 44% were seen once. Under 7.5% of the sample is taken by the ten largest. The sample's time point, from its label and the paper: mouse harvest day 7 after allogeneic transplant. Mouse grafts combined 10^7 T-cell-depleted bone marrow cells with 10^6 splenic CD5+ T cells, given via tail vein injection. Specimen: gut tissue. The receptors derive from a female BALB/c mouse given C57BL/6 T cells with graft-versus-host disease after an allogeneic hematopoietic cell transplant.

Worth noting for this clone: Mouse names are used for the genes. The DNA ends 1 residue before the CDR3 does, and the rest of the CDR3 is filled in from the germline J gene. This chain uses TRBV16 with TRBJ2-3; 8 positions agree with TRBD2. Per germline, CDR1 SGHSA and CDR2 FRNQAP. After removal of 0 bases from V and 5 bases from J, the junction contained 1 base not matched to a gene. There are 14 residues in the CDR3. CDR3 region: CASSLDWGVETLYF. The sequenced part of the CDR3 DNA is TGTGCAAGCAGCTTAGACTGGGGGGTAGAAACGCTGTAT.

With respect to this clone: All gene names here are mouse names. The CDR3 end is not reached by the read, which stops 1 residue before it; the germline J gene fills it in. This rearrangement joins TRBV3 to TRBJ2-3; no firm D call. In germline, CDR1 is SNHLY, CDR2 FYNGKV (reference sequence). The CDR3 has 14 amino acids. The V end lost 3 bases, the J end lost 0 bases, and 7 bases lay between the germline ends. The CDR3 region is CASSLTFSAETLYF. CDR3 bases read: TGTGCCAGCAGCTTGACTTTTAGTGCAGAAACGCTGTAT. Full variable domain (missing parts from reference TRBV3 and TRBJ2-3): GPKVLQIPSHQIIDMGQMVTLNCDPVSNHLYFYWYKQILGQQMEFLVNFYNGKVMEKSKLFKDQFSVERPDGSYFTLKIQPTALEDSAVYFCASSLTFSAETLYFGSGTRLTVL.

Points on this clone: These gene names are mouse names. CDR3 residues: CASSLSANTEVFF. CDR3 DNA (partial): TGTGCCAGCAGTCTGAGTGCAAACACAGAAGTCTTC. The chain links TRBV26 to TRBJ1-1; D not resolved. The observed sequence ends 1 residue before the CDR3 terminus, with the missing tail filled in from the germline J gene. Germline V lookup: CDR1 KGHPV, CDR2 FQNQEV (reference sequence). Deletions cut 2 bases from V and 0 bases from J, with 4 bases between. There are 13 residues in the CDR3. Full variable domain (outside the CDR3, taken from reference TRBV26 and TRBJ1-1): NSKVIQTPRYLVKGQGQKAKMRCIPEKGHPVVFWYQQNKNNEFKFLINFQNQEVLQQIDMTEKRFSAECPSNSPCSLEIQSSEAGDSALYLCASSLSANTEVFFGKGTRLTVV.

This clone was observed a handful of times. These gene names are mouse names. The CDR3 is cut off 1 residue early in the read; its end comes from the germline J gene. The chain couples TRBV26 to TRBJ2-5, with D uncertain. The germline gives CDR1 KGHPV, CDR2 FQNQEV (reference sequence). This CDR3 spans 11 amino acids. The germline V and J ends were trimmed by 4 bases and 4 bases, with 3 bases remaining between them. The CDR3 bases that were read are TGTGCCAGCAGTCAGGAAGACACCCAGTAC. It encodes CASSQEDTQY. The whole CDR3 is CASSQEDTQYF.

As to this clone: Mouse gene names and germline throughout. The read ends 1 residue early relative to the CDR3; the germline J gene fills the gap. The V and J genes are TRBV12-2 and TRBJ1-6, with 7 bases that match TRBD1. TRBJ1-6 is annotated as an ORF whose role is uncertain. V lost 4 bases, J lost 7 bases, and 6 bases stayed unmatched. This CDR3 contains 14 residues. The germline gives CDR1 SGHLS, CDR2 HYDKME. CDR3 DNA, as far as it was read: TGTGCCAGCTCGAACAGGGGAGGAAATTCGCCCCTCTAC. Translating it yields CASSNRGGNSPLY. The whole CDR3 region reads CASSNRGGNSPLYF.

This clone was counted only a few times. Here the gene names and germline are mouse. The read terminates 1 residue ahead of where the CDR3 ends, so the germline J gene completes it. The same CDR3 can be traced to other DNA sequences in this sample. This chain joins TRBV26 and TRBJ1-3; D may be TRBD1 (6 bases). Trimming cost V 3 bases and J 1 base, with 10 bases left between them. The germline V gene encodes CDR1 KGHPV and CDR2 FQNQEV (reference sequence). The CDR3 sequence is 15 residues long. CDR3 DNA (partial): TGTGCCAGCAGTCTAGGGCAGGGGTCTGGAAATACGCTCTAT. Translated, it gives CASSLGQGSGNTLY. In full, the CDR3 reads CASSLGQGSGNTLYF.

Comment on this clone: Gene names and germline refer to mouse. The CDR3 bases that were read are TGTGCCAGCAGCCAAGGACAGAAAAACTCCGACTACACC. Protein: CASSQGQKNSDYT. The whole CDR3 region reads CASSQGQKNSDYTF. The V call is TRBV2, the J call TRBJ1-2; TRBD1 is a possible D gene (5 bases). The read ends 1 residue early relative to the CDR3; the germline J gene fills the gap. Looked up from germline, CDR1 is LGHNA and CDR2 is YSYQKL. CDR3 length: 14 amino acids. V lost 1 base, J lost 1 base, and 7 bases lay in between.

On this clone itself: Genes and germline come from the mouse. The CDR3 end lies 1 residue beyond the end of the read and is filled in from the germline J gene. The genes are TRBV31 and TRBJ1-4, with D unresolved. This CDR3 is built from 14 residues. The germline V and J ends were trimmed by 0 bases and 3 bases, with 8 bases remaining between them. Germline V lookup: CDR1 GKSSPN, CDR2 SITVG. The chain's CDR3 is CAWSLRRANERLFF. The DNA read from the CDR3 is TGTGCCTGGAGTCTCAGACGGGCCAACGAAAGATTATTT.

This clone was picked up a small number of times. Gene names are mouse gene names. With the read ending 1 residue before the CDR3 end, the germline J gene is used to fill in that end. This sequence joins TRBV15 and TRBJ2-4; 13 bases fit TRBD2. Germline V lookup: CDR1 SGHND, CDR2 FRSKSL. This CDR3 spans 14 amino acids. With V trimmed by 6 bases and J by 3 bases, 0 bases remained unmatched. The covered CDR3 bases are TGTGCCAGCAGGGACTGGGGGGGCCAAAACACCTTGTAC. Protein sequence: CASRDWGGQNTLY. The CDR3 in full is CASRDWGGQNTLYF.

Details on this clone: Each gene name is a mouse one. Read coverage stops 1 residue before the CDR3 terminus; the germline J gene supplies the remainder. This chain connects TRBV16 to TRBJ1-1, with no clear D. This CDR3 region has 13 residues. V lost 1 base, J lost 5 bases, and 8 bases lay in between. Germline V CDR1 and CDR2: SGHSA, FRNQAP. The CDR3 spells CASSLVGRTEVFF. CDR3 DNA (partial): TGTGCAAGCAGCTTAGTGGGGAGAACAGAAGTCTTC.

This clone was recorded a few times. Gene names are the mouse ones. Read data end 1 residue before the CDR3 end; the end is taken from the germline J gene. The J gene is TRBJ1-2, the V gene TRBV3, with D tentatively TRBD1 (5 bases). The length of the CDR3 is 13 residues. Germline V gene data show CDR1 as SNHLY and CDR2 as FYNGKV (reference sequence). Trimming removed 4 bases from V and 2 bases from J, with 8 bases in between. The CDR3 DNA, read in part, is TGTGCCAGCAGCTCCAGACAGAACTCCGACTACACC. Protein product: CASSSRQNSDYT. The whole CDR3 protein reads CASSSRQNSDYTF.

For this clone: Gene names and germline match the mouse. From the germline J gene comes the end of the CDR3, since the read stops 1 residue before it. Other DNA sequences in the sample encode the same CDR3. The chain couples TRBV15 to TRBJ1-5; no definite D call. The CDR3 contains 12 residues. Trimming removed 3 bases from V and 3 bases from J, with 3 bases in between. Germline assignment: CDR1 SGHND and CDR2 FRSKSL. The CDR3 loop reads CASSFGNQAPLF. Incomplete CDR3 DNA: TGTGCCAGCAGTTTTGGCAACCAGGCTCCGCTT.

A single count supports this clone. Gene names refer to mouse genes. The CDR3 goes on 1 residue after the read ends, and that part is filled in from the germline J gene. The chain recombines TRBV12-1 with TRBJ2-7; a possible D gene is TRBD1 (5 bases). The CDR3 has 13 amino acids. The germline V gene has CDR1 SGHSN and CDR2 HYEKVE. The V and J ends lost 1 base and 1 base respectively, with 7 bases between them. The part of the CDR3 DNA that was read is TGTGCCAGCTCTCTAGACAGATCCTATGAACAGTAC. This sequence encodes CASSLDRSYEQY. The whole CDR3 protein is CASSLDRSYEQYF.

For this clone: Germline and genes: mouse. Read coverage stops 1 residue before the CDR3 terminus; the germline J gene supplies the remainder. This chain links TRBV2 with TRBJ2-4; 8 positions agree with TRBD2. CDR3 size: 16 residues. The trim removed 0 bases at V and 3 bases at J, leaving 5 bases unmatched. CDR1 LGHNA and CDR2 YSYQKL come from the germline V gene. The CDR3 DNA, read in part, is TGTGCCAGCAGCCAAGATCTCTGGGGGGCCCAAAACACCTTGTAC. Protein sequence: CASSQDLWGAQNTLY. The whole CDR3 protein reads CASSQDLWGAQNTLYF.

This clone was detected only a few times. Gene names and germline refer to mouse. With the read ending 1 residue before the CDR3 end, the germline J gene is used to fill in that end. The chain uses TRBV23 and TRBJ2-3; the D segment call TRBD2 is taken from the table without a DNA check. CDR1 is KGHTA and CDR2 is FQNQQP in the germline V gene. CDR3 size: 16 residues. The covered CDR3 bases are TGCTCCAGCAGTCAATCGAGTGGGGGGGGTGCAGAAACGCTGTAT. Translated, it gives CSSSQSSGGGAETLY. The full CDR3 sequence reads CSSSQSSGGGAETLYF.

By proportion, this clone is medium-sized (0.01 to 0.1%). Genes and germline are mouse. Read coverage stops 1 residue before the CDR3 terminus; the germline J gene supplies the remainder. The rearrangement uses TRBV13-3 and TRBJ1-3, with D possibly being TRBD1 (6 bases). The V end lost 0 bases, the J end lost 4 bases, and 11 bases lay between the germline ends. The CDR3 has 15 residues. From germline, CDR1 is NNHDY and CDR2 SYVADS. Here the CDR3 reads CASSDAGGRGNTLYF. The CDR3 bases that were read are TGTGCCAGCAGTGATGCCGGGGGGCGCGGAAATACGCTCTAT. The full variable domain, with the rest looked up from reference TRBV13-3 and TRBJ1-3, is EAAVTQSPRSKVAVTGGKVTLSCHQTNNHDYMYWYRQDTGHGLRLIHYSYVADSTEKGDIPDGYKASRPSQENFSLILELASLSQTAVYFCASSDAGGRGNTLYFGEGSRLIVV.

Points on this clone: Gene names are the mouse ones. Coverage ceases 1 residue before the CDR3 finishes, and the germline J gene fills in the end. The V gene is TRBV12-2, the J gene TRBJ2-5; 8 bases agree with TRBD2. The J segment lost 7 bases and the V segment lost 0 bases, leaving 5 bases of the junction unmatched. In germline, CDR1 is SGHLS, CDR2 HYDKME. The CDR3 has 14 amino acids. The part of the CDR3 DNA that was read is TGTGCCAGCTCTCTCGTACTGGGGGAATACACCCAGTAC. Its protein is CASSLVLGEYTQY. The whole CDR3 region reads CASSLVLGEYTQYF.

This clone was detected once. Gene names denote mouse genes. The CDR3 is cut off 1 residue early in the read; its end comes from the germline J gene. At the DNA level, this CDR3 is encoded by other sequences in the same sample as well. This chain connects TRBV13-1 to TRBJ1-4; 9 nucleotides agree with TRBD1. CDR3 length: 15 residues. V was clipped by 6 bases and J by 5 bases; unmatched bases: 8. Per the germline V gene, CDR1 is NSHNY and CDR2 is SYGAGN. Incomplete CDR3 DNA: TGTGCCAGCACCCTCAGACAGGGGGATAACGAAAGATTATTT. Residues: CASTLRQGDNERLF. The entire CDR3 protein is CASTLRQGDNERLFF.

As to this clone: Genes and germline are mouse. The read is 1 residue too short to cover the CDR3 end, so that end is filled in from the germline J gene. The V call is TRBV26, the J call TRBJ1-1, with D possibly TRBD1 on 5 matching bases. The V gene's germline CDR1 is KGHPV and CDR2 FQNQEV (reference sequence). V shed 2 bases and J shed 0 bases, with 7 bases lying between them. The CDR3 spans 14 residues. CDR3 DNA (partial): TGTGCCAGCAGTCTGGGGGGGTCAAACACAGAAGTCTTC. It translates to CASSLGGSNTEVF. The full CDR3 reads CASSLGGSNTEVFF. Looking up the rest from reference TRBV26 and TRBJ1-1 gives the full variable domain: NSKVIQTPRYLVKGQGQKAKMRCIPEKGHPVVFWYQQNKNNEFKFLINFQNQEVLQQIDMTEKRFSAECPSNSPCSLEIQSSEAGDSALYLCASSLGGSNTEVFFGKGTRLTVV.

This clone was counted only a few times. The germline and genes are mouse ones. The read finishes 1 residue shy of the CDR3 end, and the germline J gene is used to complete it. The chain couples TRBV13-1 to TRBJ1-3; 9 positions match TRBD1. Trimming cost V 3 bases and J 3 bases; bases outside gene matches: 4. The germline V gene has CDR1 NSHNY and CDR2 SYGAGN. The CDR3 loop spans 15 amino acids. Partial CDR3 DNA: TGTGCCAGCAGTGGGACAGGGGAGGGTGGAAATACGCTCTAT. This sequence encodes CASSGTGEGGNTLY. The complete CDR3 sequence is CASSGTGEGGNTLYF.

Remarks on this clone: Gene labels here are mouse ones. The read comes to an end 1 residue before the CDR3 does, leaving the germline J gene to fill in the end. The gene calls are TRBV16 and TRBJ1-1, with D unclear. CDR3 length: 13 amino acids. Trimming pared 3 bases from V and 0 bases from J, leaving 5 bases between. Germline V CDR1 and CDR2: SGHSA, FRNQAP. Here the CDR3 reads CASSLTTNTEVFF. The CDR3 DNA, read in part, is TGTGCAAGCAGCTTGACAACAAACACAGAAGTCTTC.

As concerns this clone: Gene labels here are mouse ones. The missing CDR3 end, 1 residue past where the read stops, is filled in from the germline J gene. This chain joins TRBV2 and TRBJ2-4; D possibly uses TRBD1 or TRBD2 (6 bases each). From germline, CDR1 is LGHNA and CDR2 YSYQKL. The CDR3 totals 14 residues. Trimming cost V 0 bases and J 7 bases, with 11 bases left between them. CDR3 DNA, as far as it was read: TGTGCCAGCAGCCAAGATTCGGGGGCCGACACCTTGTAC. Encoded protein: CASSQDSGADTLY. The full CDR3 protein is CASSQDSGADTLYF.

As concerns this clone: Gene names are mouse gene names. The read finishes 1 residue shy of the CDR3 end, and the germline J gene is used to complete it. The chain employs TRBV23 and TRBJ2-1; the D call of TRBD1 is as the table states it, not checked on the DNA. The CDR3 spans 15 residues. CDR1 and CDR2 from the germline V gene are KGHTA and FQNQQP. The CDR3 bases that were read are TGCTCCAGCAGTCACTGGGACAGGGGGTATGCTGAGCAGTTC. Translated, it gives CSSSHWDRGYAEQF. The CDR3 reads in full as CSSSHWDRGYAEQFF.

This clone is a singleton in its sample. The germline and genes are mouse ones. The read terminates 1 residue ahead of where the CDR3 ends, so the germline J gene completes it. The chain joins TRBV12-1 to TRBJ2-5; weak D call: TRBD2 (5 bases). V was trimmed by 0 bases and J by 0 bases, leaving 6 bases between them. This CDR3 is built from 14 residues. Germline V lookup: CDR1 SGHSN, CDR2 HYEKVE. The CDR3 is CASSLLGNQDTQYF. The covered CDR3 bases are TGTGCCAGCTCTCTCCTGGGTAACCAAGACACCCAGTAC. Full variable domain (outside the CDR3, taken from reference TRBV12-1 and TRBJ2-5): DSGVVQSPRHIIKEKGGRSVLTCIPISGHSNVVWYQQTLGKELKFLIQHYEKVERDKGFLPSRFSVQQFDDYHSEMNMSALELEDSAMYFCASSLLGNQDTQYFGPGTRLLVL.